Described below is a single T cell receptor (beta chain) sequence and its context. Antigen: not known. This CDR3 is 16 amino acids long. Trimming cost V 0 bases and J 2 bases; bases outside gene matches: 6. The germline V gene has CDR1 KGHSH and CDR2 LQKENI. These data belong to a study of beta chain features in type 1 diabetes. Study-wide points: All four CD4+ subsets from Type 1 diabetes patients carried moderately but significantly shorter TCRB CDR3s.

TCRB transcripts that were expressed got sequenced, as all of the isolated RNA had been reverse transcribed. The data were produced by immunoSEQ multiplex PCR, yet TCRdb's version contains in-frame clones alone and is incomplete. The sample holds 200,000 to 250,000 clones, approximately 13% seen once. What was sequenced was naive CD4+ T cells from blood. The gene calls are TRBV18 and TRBJ2-7; TRBD1 agrees at 8 bases. The sequence was collected from a man aged 30 to 39 with type 1 diabetes. CDR3 nucleotides: TGTGCCAGCTCACCACCCCGACAGGGGAATACCTACGAGCAGTACTTC. Translating it yields CASSPPRQGNTYEQYF.